This record looks at one T cell receptor (beta chain) sequence and its context. The sample is drawn from a study of identifying expanded T cells in peripheral blood. The germline V and J ends were trimmed by 10 bases and 0 bases, with 9 bases remaining between them. Germline V gene sequence: CDR1 ENHRY, CDR2 SYGVKD. There are 12 residues in the CDR3. Repertoires were generated with immunoSEQ multiplex PCR, while TCRdb's copy carries only in-frame clones and drops some. The sample contains 81,000 or so clones, around 84% of which appear only once. The chain couples TRBV10-3 to TRBJ1-1, with D maybe TRBD1 (6 bases). The source material was blood. The TCR comes from a person between 18 and 70 years old in good health. The CDR3 nucleotides read TGTGCCACCGGGACATTGAACACTGAAGCTTTCTTT. Translating gives CATGTLNTEAFF.